Below are 29 T cell receptor beta chains sequenced from a single sample in a study of Ad26.COV2.S vaccination and SARS-CoV-2 variants. Profiling relied on immunoSEQ multiplex PCR, and the TCRdb table lists in-frame clones only, not all of them. Of about 440,000 clones in the sample, less than 95% are singletons; the top ten hold roughly 3.9%. Documented treatment: roughly 18 received Ad26.COV2.S at low or high dose, single or two shots; several received placebo; per-sample allocation not given. Samples analyzed were those drawn on day 63 after the first vaccine or placebo injection. The material sequenced was peripheral blood, taken in a trial of Ad26.COV2.S vaccine versus placebo. The receptors shown here come from a person between 18 and 60 years old who received the Ad26.COV2.S COVID-19 vaccine or a placebo.

The chain links TRBV30 to TRBJ2-7; D may correspond to TRBD1 or TRBD2 (6 bases each). The CDR3 consists of 21 residues. Looked up from germline, CDR1 is GTSNPN and CDR2 is SVGIG (reference sequence). The ends were cut back, 5 bases at V and 5 bases at J, with 40 bases in the middle. Here the CDR3 reads CAWSKGGPRGDLKNGVHEQYF. The CDR3 DNA follows: TGTGCCTGGTCGAAGGGGGGTCCGCGGGGCGACCTAAAAAATGGGGTCCACGAGCAGTACTTC.

The chain recombines TRBV5-5 with TRBJ2-1; 10 bases are shared with TRBD2. Germline assignment: CDR1 SGHKS and CDR2 YYEKEE (reference sequence). Trimming cost V 4 bases and J 12 bases; bases outside gene matches: 10. The CDR3 contains 14 residues. The chain's CDR3 is CASSVASGGRGQFF. DNA for the CDR3: TGTGCCAGCAGCGTGGCTAGCGGGGGTCGGGGGCAGTTCTTC.

J is TRBJ1-4 and V is TRBV12-2; TRBD1, as called in the table, went unchecked against the DNA. TRBV12-2 is a pseudogene. The CDR3 totals 17 residues. CDR3 protein: CASRLAGGTGDREKLFF. In DNA, the CDR3 is TGTGCAAGTCGCTTAGCAGGTGGGACAGGGGACCGCGAAAAACTGTTTTTT.

This rearrangement joins TRBV7-9 to TRBJ1-4, with 9 bases aligning to TRBD1. CDR3 size: 15 residues. Looked up from germline, CDR1 is SEHNR and CDR2 is FQNEAQ (reference sequence). The junction had 4 bases not matched to a gene; V was cut back by 6 bases and J by 2 bases. The CDR3 DNA follows: TGTGCCAGCAGGATTACAGGGGGCACTAATGAAAAACTGTTTTTT. Translation gives CASRITGGTNEKLFF.

This chain uses TRBV13 with TRBJ2-3; D unclear. This CDR3 is 13 amino acids long. The V and J ends lost 6 bases and 3 bases respectively, with 10 bases between them. In germline, CDR1 is PRHDT, CDR2 FYEKMQ (reference sequence). The CDR3 loop reads CASRSQLTDTQYF. For the CDR3, the DNA is TGTGCCAGCAGGAGTCAGTTGACAGATACGCAGTATTTT.

This clone was counted only a few times. The gene calls are TRBV7-2 and TRBJ1-2; 10 nucleotides agree with TRBD1. CDR1 SGHTA and CDR2 FQGNSA come from the germline V gene. The CDR3 contains 16 residues. The V segment lost 5 bases and the J segment 3 bases; nucleotides outside the gene matches: 9. For the CDR3, the DNA is TGTGCCAGCAGCAGAGGTGTGGGGACAGGGGACTATGGCTACACCTTC. This translates into CASSRGVGTGDYGYTF.

This chain joins TRBV6-5 and TRBJ2-5; D gene unclear. This CDR3 spans 12 amino acids. The germline CDR1 and CDR2 sequences are MNHEY and SVGAGI. V was pared by 8 bases and J by 0 bases, with 7 bases between. This CDR3 reads CASVEYQETQYF. The CDR3 coding sequence is TGTGCCAGCGTAGAGTACCAAGAGACCCAGTACTTC.

V and J are TRBV6-4 and TRBJ2-7; 8 bases map to TRBD2. The CDR3 consists of 15 residues. The trim removed 2 bases at V and 4 bases at J, leaving 7 bases unmatched. CDR1 and CDR2 from the germline V gene are MRHNA and SNTAGT. Here the CDR3 reads CASSDALGGGYEQYF. The CDR3 bases are TGTGCCAGCAGTGACGCCCTCGGGGGGGGATACGAGCAGTACTTC.

This chain links TRBV30 with TRBJ1-2, with TRBD1 matching 7 bases. The length of the CDR3 is 13 residues. The germline CDR1 and CDR2 sequences are GTSNPN and SVGIG (reference sequence). After removal of 5 bases from V and 8 bases from J, the junction contained 11 bases not matched to a gene. The CDR3 DNA reads TGTGCCTGGGCCGGGGACAGCCGCCGGGGCTACACCTTC. Its translation: CAWAGDSRRGYTF.

This clone was found a few times. V and J are TRBV20-1 and TRBJ1-2; D unresolved. In germline, CDR1 is DFQATT, CDR2 SNEGSKA (reference sequence). This CDR3 is 11 amino acids long. Between the trimmed V and J ends, which lost 6 bases and 6 bases, there was a span of 11 bases. The CDR3 here is CSARGNDGYTF. The CDR3 nucleotides are TGCAGTGCCCGGGGAAACGATGGCTACACCTTC.

CDR3 bases: TGTGCCCGCGATGCGGGAGGGGGGGGACAAGAGACCCAGTACTTC. Its protein product is CARDAGGGGQETQYF. V is TRBV2 and J is TRBJ2-5; 9 nucleotides align to TRBD2. The CDR3 is made up of 15 amino acids. The germline CDR1 and CDR2 sequences are SNHLY and FYNNEI. The V gene end was trimmed by 11 bases and the J gene end by 2 bases; junction bases not matched to a gene: 12.

V gene TRBV29-1 combines with J gene TRBJ2-1; D gene uncertain. Germline CDR1 is SQVTM and CDR2 is ANQGSEA. The V gene lost 7 bases and the J gene lost 0 bases, with 10 bases spanning the gap. There are 13 residues in the CDR3. Here the CDR3 reads CSALAPSYNEQFF. The CDR3 region has the DNA TGCAGCGCGCTCGCACCCTCCTACAATGAGCAGTTCTTC.

The chain carries TRBV27 and TRBJ2-6; no clear D gene. Per germline, CDR1 MNHEY and CDR2 SMNVEV (reference sequence). The CDR3 totals 14 residues. Trimming removed 2 bases from V and 0 bases from J, with 2 bases in between. In DNA, the CDR3 is TGTGCCAGCAGTTTAGTCTCTGGGGCCAACGTCCTGACTTTC. Translating it yields CASSLVSGANVLTF. The full variable domain, rest sourced from reference TRBV27 and TRBJ2-6, is EAQVTQNPRYLITVTGKKLTVTCSQNMNHEYMSWYRQDPGLGLRQIYYSMNVEVTDKGDVPEGYKVSRKEKRNFPLILESPSPNQTSLYFCASSLVSGANVLTFGAGSRLTVL.

The J gene is TRBJ2-3, the V gene TRBV28; TRBD2 matches at 9 bases. CDR1 and CDR2 (germline): MDHEN, SYDVKM. The J segment lost 1 base and the V segment lost 5 bases, leaving 13 bases of the junction unmatched. The CDR3 extends over 18 amino acids. The CDR3 reads CASSLLAGARMGTDTQYF. The CDR3 DNA reads TGTGCCAGCAGTCTTTTAGCGGGAGCGCGCATGGGCACAGATACGCAGTATTTT.

The gene calls are TRBV5-6 and TRBJ1-2; maybe TRBD1 (6 bases). V lost 4 bases to trimming and J lost 3 bases, with 10 bases between them. The CDR3 extends over 13 amino acids. Germline V lookup: CDR1 SGHDT, CDR2 YYEEEE. CDR3 loop: CASSLGTYYGYTF. CDR3 sequence (DNA): TGTGCCAGCAGCCTAGGGACATACTATGGCTACACCTTC.

This chain links TRBV27 with TRBJ2-1, with TRBD2 identical over 9 bases. CDR1 and CDR2 from the germline V gene are MNHEY and SMNVEV (reference sequence). CDR3 length: 15 amino acids. The V gene end was trimmed by 6 bases and the J gene end by 9 bases; junction bases not matched to a gene: 12. For the CDR3, the DNA is TGTGCCAGCAGGAATCCTAGCGGGATTAACGGTGAGCAGTTCTTC. As protein: CASRNPSGINGEQFF.

The V gene is TRBV5-4, the J gene TRBJ2-1, with 10 bases aligning to TRBD2. V dropped 2 bases and J dropped 6; count of bases not matched to a gene: 14. This CDR3 has 18 amino acids. Germline V lookup: CDR1 SGHNT, CDR2 YYREEE (reference sequence). CDR3: CASSFKGTSESAGNEQFF. The CDR3 coding sequence is TGTGCCAGCAGCTTTAAGGGGACTAGCGAATCCGCCGGCAATGAGCAGTTCTTC.

This sequence joins TRBV25-1 and TRBJ1-5; D remains ambiguous. V shed 2 bases and J shed 0 bases, with 11 bases lying between them. CDR1 and CDR2 from the germline V gene are MGHDK and SYGVNS. This CDR3 has 16 amino acids. The CDR3 sequence: CASSEVEGNSNQPQHF. In DNA, the CDR3 is TGTGCCAGCAGTGAAGTGGAGGGTAATAGCAATCAGCCCCAGCATTTT.

This clone appeared a few times. Written as DNA, the CDR3 is TGTGCCAGCAGCCAACTAGACAGCCCGAATTCACCCCTCCACTTT. Its translation is CASSQLDSPNSPLHF. This chain links TRBV3-1 (or the pseudogene TRBV3-2) with TRBJ1-6; possibly TRBD1 for D (5 bases). With 2 bases removed from V and 7 bases from J, the gap between germline ends came to 12 bases. Germline V gene lookup returns CDR1 LGHDT and CDR2 YNNKEL (reference sequence). The CDR3 spans 15 residues.

With regard to this clone: The same CDR3 arises from other DNA sequences in this sample as well. This sequence joins TRBV19 and TRBJ1-1; D call uncertain. V lost 4 bases and J lost 0, with 3 bases in between. CDR3 size: 12 residues. The germline V gene encodes CDR1 LNHDA and CDR2 SQIVND (reference sequence). The CDR3 sequence is CASSKLNTEAFF. The CDR3 DNA reads as TGTGCCAGTAGTAAGCTGAACACTGAAGCTTTCTTT. Full variable domain (rest looked up from reference TRBV19 and TRBJ1-1): DGGITQSPKYLFRKEGQNVTLSCEQNLNHDAMYWYRQDPGQGLRLIYYSQIVNDFQKGDIAEGYSVSREKKESFPLTVTSAQKNPTAFYLCASSKLNTEAFFGQGTRLTVV.

This chain connects TRBV4-1 to TRBJ2-5, with a weak D call TRBD1 (6 bases). This CDR3 region has 14 residues. Germline V gene data show CDR1 as MGHRA and CDR2 as YSYEKL. The ends were cut back, 5 bases at V and 4 bases at J, with 14 bases in the middle. The CDR3 sequence is CASSKTGTPETQYF. The DNA for the CDR3 is TGCGCCAGCAGCAAAACCGGGACACCAGAGACCCAGTACTTC.

The chain employs TRBV7-6 and TRBJ2-1; possible D gene TRBD2, 7 bases. CDR1 SGHVS and CDR2 FNYEAQ come from the germline V gene. The CDR3 is 17 residues long. V was cut by 5 bases and J by 4 bases, with 21 bases left in between. CDR3 in amino acids: CASSPPGGGDAYNEQFF. The CDR3 nucleotides are TGTGCCAGCAGCCCCCCCGGAGGGGGGGACGCGTACAATGAGCAGTTCTTC. The whole variable domain, filled in from reference TRBV7-6 and TRBJ2-1, reads GAGVSQSPRYKVTKRGQDVALRCDPISGHVSLYWYRQALGQGPEFLTYFNYEAQQDKSGLPNDRFSAERPEGSISTLTIQRTEQRDSAMYRCASSPPGGGDAYNEQFFGPGTRLTVL.

The chain combines TRBV11-2 with TRBJ2-1; tentatively, D is TRBD1 (6 bases). Germline values: CDR1 SGHAT, CDR2 FQNNGV. The CDR3 extends over 14 amino acids. V was cut by 6 bases and J by 6 bases, with 15 bases left in between. CDR3 loop: CASRAVQGFNEQFF. CDR3 coding DNA: TGTGCCAGCAGAGCGGTCCAGGGGTTCAATGAGCAGTTCTTC. The whole variable domain, remainder taken from reference TRBV11-2 and TRBJ2-1, is EAGVAQSPRYKIIEKRQSVAFWCNPISGHATLYWYQQILGQGPKLLIQFQNNGVVDDSQLPKDRFSAERLKGVDSTLKIQPAKLEDSAVYLCASRAVQGFNEQFFGPGTRLTVL.

The gene calls are TRBV27 and TRBJ2-7, with D possibly being TRBD2 (6 bases). The CDR3 covers 16 residues. The V gene lost 4 bases and the J gene lost 4 bases, with 20 bases spanning the gap. Per the germline V gene, CDR1 is MNHEY and CDR2 is SMNVEV (reference sequence). The CDR3 reads CASSSFPGLADYEQYF. CDR3 coding DNA: TGTGCCAGCAGTTCCTTTCCGGGACTGGCTGATTACGAGCAGTACTTC.

V and J are TRBV28 and TRBJ2-5; D remains ambiguous. The CDR3 length is 14 residues. Trimming took 4 bases from V and 0 from J, leaving 9 bases between them. Germline CDR1 is MDHEN and CDR2 is SYDVKM. The CDR3 bases are TGTGCCAGCAGTTCCATATCGTACCAAGAGACCCAGTACTTC. Amino acid sequence: CASSSISYQETQYF.

The rearrangement links TRBV7-2 to TRBJ2-1, with D uncertain. Germline assignment: CDR1 SGHTA and CDR2 FQGNSA. The germline V and J ends were trimmed by 1 base and 6 bases, with 7 bases remaining between them. This CDR3 is built from 13 residues. The CDR3 DNA reads as TGTGCCAGCAGCTTAGGGCAGCTCAATGAGCAGTTCTTC. Its translation is CASSLGQLNEQFF. The full variable domain, its missing parts supplied by reference TRBV7-2 and TRBJ2-1, is GAGVSQSPSNKVTEKGKDVELRCDPISGHTALYWYRQSLGQGLEFLIYFQGNSAPDKSGLPSDRFSAERTGGSVSTLTIQRTQQEDSAVYLCASSLGQLNEQFFGPGTRLTVL.

V usage is TRBV11-2 and J usage is TRBJ1-5; maybe TRBD1 (5 bases). This CDR3 comprises 15 residues. CDR1 and CDR2 (germline): SGHAT, FQNNGV. Deletions cut 6 bases from V and 4 bases from J, with 16 bases between. For the CDR3, the DNA is TGTGCCAGCAGTCCGGACGGGGCCTCTAATCAGCCCCAGCATTTT. Translated: CASSPDGASNQPQHF.

V is TRBV7-2 and J is TRBJ1-2, with TRBD1 matching 7 bases. Trimming cost V 5 bases and J 6 bases; bases outside gene matches: 6. The CDR3 contains 13 residues. CDR1 and CDR2 (germline): SGHTA, FQGNSA. The CDR3 coding sequence is TGTGCCAGCAGCCCCGTCAGGGGGAATGGCTACACCTTC. Encoded protein: CASSPVRGNGYTF.

This CDR3 reads CASTSLGGTGNTIYF. The CDR3 DNA follows: TGTGCCAGCACCTCTTTGGGGGGGACAGGAAACACCATATATTTT. The chain carries TRBV27 and TRBJ1-3; a weak D match, TRBD1 (6 bases). Trimming stripped 7 bases from V and 4 bases from J, with 17 bases between. CDR3 length: 15 amino acids. CDR1 is MNHEY and CDR2 is SMNVEV in the germline V gene (reference sequence).